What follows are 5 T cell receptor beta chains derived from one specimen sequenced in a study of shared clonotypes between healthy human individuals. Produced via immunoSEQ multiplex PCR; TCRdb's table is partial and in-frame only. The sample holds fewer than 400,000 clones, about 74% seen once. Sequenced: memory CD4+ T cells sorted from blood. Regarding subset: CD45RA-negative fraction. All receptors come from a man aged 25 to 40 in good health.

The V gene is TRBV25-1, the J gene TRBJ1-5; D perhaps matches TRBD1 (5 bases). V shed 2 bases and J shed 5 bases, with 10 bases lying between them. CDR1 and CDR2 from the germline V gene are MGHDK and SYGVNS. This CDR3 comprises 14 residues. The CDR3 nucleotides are TGTGCCAGCAGTGAAGGAGACAGCTATCAGCCCCAGCATTTT. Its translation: CASSEGDSYQPQHF.

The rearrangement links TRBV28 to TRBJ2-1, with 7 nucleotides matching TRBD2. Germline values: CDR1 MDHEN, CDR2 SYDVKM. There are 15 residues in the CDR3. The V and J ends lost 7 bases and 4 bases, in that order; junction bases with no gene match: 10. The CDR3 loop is CASTDTPGGYNEQFF. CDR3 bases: TGTGCCAGCACCGACACTCCGGGGGGTTACAATGAGCAGTTCTTC.

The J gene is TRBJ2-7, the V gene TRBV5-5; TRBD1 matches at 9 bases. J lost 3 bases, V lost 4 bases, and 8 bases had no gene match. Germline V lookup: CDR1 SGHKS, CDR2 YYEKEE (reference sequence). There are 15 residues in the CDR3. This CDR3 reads CASSGDRGSHYEQYF. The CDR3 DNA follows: TGTGCCAGCAGCGGAGACAGGGGGTCTCACTACGAGCAGTACTTC.

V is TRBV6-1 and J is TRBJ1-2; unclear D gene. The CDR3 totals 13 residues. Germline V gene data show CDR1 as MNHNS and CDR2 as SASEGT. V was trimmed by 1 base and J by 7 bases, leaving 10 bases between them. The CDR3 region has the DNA TGTGCCAGCAGTGAAGGGCAGGTGGGTGGCTACACCTTC. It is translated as CASSEGQVGGYTF.

The CDR3 region is CASSVAGRNEQYF. CDR3 nucleotides: TGTGCCAGCAGTGTAGCGGGACGCAACGAGCAGTACTTC. The chain combines TRBV6-5 with TRBJ2-7, with 8 bases fitting TRBD2. CDR1 and CDR2 (germline): MNHEY, SVGAGI. J lost 5 bases, V lost 5 bases, and 5 bases had no gene match. This CDR3 comprises 13 residues.